This entry lists 4 T cell receptor beta chains sequenced from one sample in a study of cytomegalovirus exposure and HLA in healthy donors. Use of 60 Vbeta and 13 Jbeta primers characterized the PCR. Produced via immunoSEQ multiplex PCR; TCRdb's table is partial and in-frame only. The sample holds about 200,000 clones, roughly 84% seen once. Sequenced sample: PBMCs. All receptors derive from a man aged 50 to 60 in good health and CMV-seronegative.

The gene calls are TRBV11-2 and TRBJ1-5; D is ambiguous. The CDR3 length is 13 residues. In germline, CDR1 is SGHAT, CDR2 FQNNGV. The ends were cut back, 1 base at V and 15 bases at J, with 16 bases in the middle. This chain's CDR3 is CASSLVLGSRGHF. The CDR3 bases are TGTGCCAGCAGCTTAGTTTTGGGTAGTAGAGGGCATTTT.

The V call is TRBV5-1, the J call TRBJ2-3, with TRBD2 matching over 8 bases. CDR1 is SGHRS and CDR2 is YFSETQ in the germline V gene. CDR3 length: 18 amino acids. J was trimmed by 1 base and V by 2 bases; bases with no gene match: 12. CDR3 DNA: TGCGCCAGCAGCTTCGGGCTGGGATTGCGGGGGGGCACAGATACGCAGTATTTT. This encodes CASSFGLGLRGGTDTQYF.

This chain links TRBV6-5 with TRBJ2-7, with 7 bases fitting TRBD2. The junction had 10 bases not matched to a gene; V was cut back by 0 bases and J by 5 bases. Per the germline V gene, CDR1 is MNHEY and CDR2 is SVGAGI. The CDR3 loop spans 16 amino acids. CDR3 amino acids: CASSYSIAAGDHEQYF. The CDR3 DNA reads as TGTGCCAGCAGTTACTCGATAGCCGCGGGAGATCACGAGCAGTACTTC.

This clone appeared a single time. The chain employs TRBV10-2 and TRBJ1-4; weak D call: TRBD1 (6 bases). The CDR3 covers 14 residues. The V gene lost 3 bases and the J gene lost 5 bases, with 10 bases spanning the gap. CDR1 WSHSY and CDR2 SAAADI come from the germline V gene. Written as DNA, the CDR3 is TGCGCCAGCAGTGAAGGGGGGGCGAATGAAAAACTGTTTTTT. Protein: CASSEGGANEKLFF.